This TCR beta chain was captured in a study of molecular identifiers for immune sequencing clone quantification. MiXCR, applied by TCRdb to the PCR reads, yields one record per CDR3 protein. Among fewer than 350,000 distinct CDR3 sequences listed, 20% to 25% were seen once. Germline CDR1 SGHRS, CDR2 YFSETQ. Trimming pared 2 bases from V and 2 bases from J, leaving 10 bases between. The CDR3 runs to 14 residues. Input material: naive CD8+ T cells from blood, with Jurkat cell RNA spiked in. As to subset: FACS-sorted CD8+CD4-CCR7+CD45RA+ naive T cells. V gene TRBV5-1 combines with J gene TRBJ2-5; D may be TRBD1 (5 bases). The clonotype comes from a human donor in good health. Some libraries in this study had Jurkat cell RNA spiked in. DNA for the CDR3: TGCGCCAGCAGCTTCGGGCAGGGACAAGAGACCCAGTACTTC. The encoded protein is CASSFGQGQETQYF.